Shown below are 13 T cell receptor beta chains from a single sample sequenced in a study of OX40 agonist ivuxolimab in advanced cancers. Clones were read by immunoSEQ multiplex PCR, and TCRdb kept only the in-frame ones, dropping some. The top ten hold around 0.52% of the sample, which has roughly 61,000 clones, less than 85% seen once. The specimen comprised CD4+ or CD8+ T cells sorted from blood, sampled in a trial of the OX40 agonist ivuxolimab. Receptor source: an adult with an advanced solid tumor such as melanoma, head and neck, liver or kidney cancer.

CDR3 loop: CASSWAGGSTDTQYF. Written as DNA, the CDR3 is TGTGCCAGCAGTTGGGCGGGAGGAAGCACAGATACGCAGTATTTT. The chain is built from TRBV6-6 and TRBJ2-3; 8 bases agree with TRBD2. CDR1 and CDR2 (germline): MNHNY, SVGAGI (reference sequence). Trimming cost V 4 bases and J 0 bases; bases outside gene matches: 3. The CDR3 length is 15 residues.

The V gene is TRBV7-3, the J gene TRBJ2-2; 14 nucleotides align to TRBD2. The CDR3 is made up of 18 amino acids. Germline CDR1 is SGHTA and CDR2 is FQGTGA. V shed 2 bases and J 0 bases; nucleotides not matched to a gene: 2. The CDR3 spells CASSLLGLAGANTGELFF. The CDR3, as DNA: TGTGCCAGCAGCTTATTGGGACTAGCGGGAGCGAACACCGGGGAGCTGTTTTTT.

The CDR3 DNA follows: TGTGCCAGCAGCTTAGCGCGGGATAACTATGGCTACACCTTC. This codes for CASSLARDNYGYTF. The J gene is TRBJ1-2, the V gene TRBV7-9, with D unclear. Germline V lookup: CDR1 SEHNR, CDR2 FQNEAQ (reference sequence). CDR3 length: 14 amino acids. Trimming pared 0 bases from V and 1 base from J, leaving 6 bases between. The full variable domain, with the rest looked up from reference TRBV7-9 and TRBJ1-2, is DTGVSQNPRHKITKRGQNVTFRCDPISEHNRLYWYRQTLGQGPEFLTYFQNEAQLEKSRLLSDRFSAERPKGSFSTLEIQRTEQGDSAMYLCASSLARDNYGYTFGSGTRLTVV.

The chain uses TRBV7-9 and TRBJ2-7; no definite D call. CDR1 is SEHNR, CDR2 FQNEAQ, per germline (reference sequence). The CDR3 spans 12 residues. Between the trimmed V and J ends, which lost 4 bases and 7 bases, there was a span of 11 bases. The CDR3 loop reads CASSSSSREQYF. In nucleotides, the CDR3 is TGTGCCAGCAGCTCCTCCTCCCGGGAGCAGTACTTC.

The table lists this clone with a count of one. V is TRBV6-5 and J is TRBJ1-5, with D uncertain. The germline V gene encodes CDR1 MNHEY and CDR2 SVGAGI. Trimming shortened V by 2 bases and J by 4 bases, and 6 bases separated the two germline ends. The CDR3 loop spans 13 amino acids. CDR3 protein: CASSYDWNQPQHF. The CDR3 nucleotides are TGTGCCAGCAGTTACGACTGGAATCAGCCCCAGCATTTT.

J is TRBJ2-5 and V is TRBV14; no definite D call. The ends were cut back, 2 bases at V and 2 bases at J, with 12 bases in the middle. Per the germline V gene, CDR1 is SGHDN and CDR2 is FVKESK. The length of the CDR3 is 15 residues. The CDR3 here is CASSQYKAAQETQYF. CDR3 coding DNA: TGTGCCAGCAGCCAATATAAGGCGGCTCAAGAGACCCAGTACTTC.

V gene TRBV27 combines with J gene TRBJ2-2; TRBD2 matches 8 bases. The CDR3 has 14 residues. The V segment lost 6 bases and the J segment 3 bases; nucleotides outside the gene matches: 3. Germline V lookup: CDR1 MNHEY, CDR2 SMNVEV (reference sequence). CDR3 in DNA: TGTGCCAGCAGGGGGACTAGATACACCGGGGAGCTGTTTTTT. This codes for CASRGTRYTGELFF.

CDR3 sequence reads: CASSLYRDVGHNNEQYF. For the CDR3, the DNA is TGTGCCAGCAGTTTATACCGGGACGTAGGACACAACAACGAGCAGTACTTC. This chain joins TRBV28 and TRBJ2-7, with D tentatively TRBD1 or TRBD2 (5 bases each). CDR3 length equals 17 residues. Trimming left V 1 base short and J 5 bases short, with 21 bases between. Looked up from germline, CDR1 is MDHEN and CDR2 is SYDVKM.

The chain combines TRBV5-4 with TRBJ1-2; D is undetermined. CDR1 is SGHNT, CDR2 YYREEE, per germline (reference sequence). V was pared by 6 bases and J by 2 bases, with 14 bases between. The CDR3 length is 14 residues. The CDR3 spells CASNAIGVNYGYTF. The CDR3, as DNA: TGTGCCAGCAACGCGATAGGAGTCAACTATGGCTACACCTTC.

This clone appeared many times. This chain links TRBV5-1 with TRBJ1-3, with unresolved D. The CDR3 sequence is 16 residues long. With 0 bases removed from V and 0 bases from J, the gap between germline ends came to 10 bases. CDR1 SGHRS and CDR2 YFSETQ come from the germline V gene. The DNA of the CDR3 is TGCGCCAGCAGCTTGGGGGCACCGACCTCTGGAAACACCATATATTTT. Protein: CASSLGAPTSGNTIYF.

V is TRBV30 and J is TRBJ2-4, with 8 bases lining up with TRBD2. The trim removed 0 bases at V and 8 bases at J, leaving 3 bases unmatched. The CDR3 loop spans 13 amino acids. CDR1 GTSNPN and CDR2 SVGIG come from the germline V gene (reference sequence). Here the CDR3 DNA reads TGTGCCTGGAGTGTGGGGCGGGAGGACATTCAGTACTTC. This translates into CAWSVGREDIQYF. Filled out from reference TRBV30 and TRBJ2-4, the complete variable domain reads SQTIHQWPATLVQPVGSPLSLECTVEGTSNPNLYWYRQAAGRGLQLLFYSVGIGQISSEVPQNLSASRPQDRQFILSSKKLLLSDSGFYLCAWSVGREDIQYFGAGTRLSVL.

This clone was seen a single time. This chain joins TRBV14 and TRBJ2-2; tentatively, D is TRBD1 or TRBD2 (5 bases each). Looked up from germline, CDR1 is SGHDN and CDR2 is FVKESK. This CDR3 is 19 amino acids long. Trimming cost V 4 bases and J 5 bases, with 26 bases left between them. CDR3 bases: TGTGCCAGCAGCCCGTATGACGGGGACCCGCGACATAGTACCGGGGAGCTGTTTTTT. It codes for CASSPYDGDPRHSTGELFF.

This sequence joins TRBV15 and TRBJ2-5, with D maybe TRBD2 (5 bases). The J call is doubtful: the DNA matches TRBJ2-7 better. Germline assignment: CDR1 LNHNV and CDR2 YYDKDF (reference sequence). CDR3 length: 14 amino acids. DNA of the CDR3: TGTGCCACCAGCAGAGGCCAGGATGGGAGCGAGCAGTACTTC. This gives the protein CATSRGQDGSEQYF.